This T cell receptor beta chain was obtained from a study of multiple sclerosis patients with progressive multifocal leukoencephalopathy. This CDR3 has 14 residues. Germline V gene data show CDR1 as MNHEY and CDR2 as SVGAGI. Some clones are missing from TCRdb's copy, which holds only in-frame ones; the method was immunoSEQ multiplex PCR. The sample has tens of thousands of clones; nearly 90% are singletons. About this clone: The antigen remains undetermined.

The time point: 6 to 7 months of natalizumab therapy. All PML patients were female, and all patients had earlier interferon beta. T1 and T2 blood were collected at 6 and 12 months of natalizumab. Regarding the study as a whole: Less diverse TRB repertoires were suggested in most PML patients.

Sequenced here: PBMCs, sampled from a patient treated with natalizumab. This TCR was sampled from a human donor with multiple sclerosis. The V and J genes are TRBV6-5 and TRBJ2-5; TRBD2 matches at 7 bases. The end of the DNA aligns better with TRBJ2-7, so the J call may be wrong. The CDR3 sequence is CASSRGSPSYEQYF. The CDR3 coding sequence is TGTGCCAGCAGTCGCGGGAGTCCCTCCTACGAGCAGTACTTC.